The T cell receptor (beta chain) described here comes from a study of siplizumab effects on memory and regulatory T cells. Findings and caveats of the study: Proliferating CD4+ or CD8+ clones, roughly 80-96% of them, lacked an assignable naive or memory phenotype.

Assays examined 75,000 to 100,000 TCR templates per sample. Data came from immunoSEQ multiplex PCR; TCRdb stores just in-frame clones and leaves some out. Here the sample spans about 100,000 clones, 80% to 95% being singletons. On this clone itself: No antigen is known for it.

This TCR derives from a human donor in good health. Sequencing input: CD4+ T cells sorted from blood.

In DNA, the CDR3 is TGTGCCAGCAGCGCCACCACAGGGGGCGCCTCGGGCTATGGCTACACCTTC. Translating gives CASSATTGGASGYGYTF. The chain recombines TRBV9 with TRBJ1-2; the match to TRBD1 covers 9 bases. This CDR3 has 17 residues. V shed 3 bases, J shed 4 bases, and the junction held 13 bases outside the gene matches. The germline CDR1 and CDR2 sequences are SGDLS and YYNGEE.